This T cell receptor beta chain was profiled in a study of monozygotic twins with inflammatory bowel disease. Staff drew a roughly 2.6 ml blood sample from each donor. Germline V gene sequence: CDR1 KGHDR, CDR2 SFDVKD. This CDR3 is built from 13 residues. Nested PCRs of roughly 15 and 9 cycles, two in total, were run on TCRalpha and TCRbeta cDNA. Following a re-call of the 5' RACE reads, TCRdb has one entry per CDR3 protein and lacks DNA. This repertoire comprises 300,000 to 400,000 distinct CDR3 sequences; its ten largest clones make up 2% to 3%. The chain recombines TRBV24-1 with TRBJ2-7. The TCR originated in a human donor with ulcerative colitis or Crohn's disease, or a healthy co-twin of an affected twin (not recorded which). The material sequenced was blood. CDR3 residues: CATSDKSYGEQYF.